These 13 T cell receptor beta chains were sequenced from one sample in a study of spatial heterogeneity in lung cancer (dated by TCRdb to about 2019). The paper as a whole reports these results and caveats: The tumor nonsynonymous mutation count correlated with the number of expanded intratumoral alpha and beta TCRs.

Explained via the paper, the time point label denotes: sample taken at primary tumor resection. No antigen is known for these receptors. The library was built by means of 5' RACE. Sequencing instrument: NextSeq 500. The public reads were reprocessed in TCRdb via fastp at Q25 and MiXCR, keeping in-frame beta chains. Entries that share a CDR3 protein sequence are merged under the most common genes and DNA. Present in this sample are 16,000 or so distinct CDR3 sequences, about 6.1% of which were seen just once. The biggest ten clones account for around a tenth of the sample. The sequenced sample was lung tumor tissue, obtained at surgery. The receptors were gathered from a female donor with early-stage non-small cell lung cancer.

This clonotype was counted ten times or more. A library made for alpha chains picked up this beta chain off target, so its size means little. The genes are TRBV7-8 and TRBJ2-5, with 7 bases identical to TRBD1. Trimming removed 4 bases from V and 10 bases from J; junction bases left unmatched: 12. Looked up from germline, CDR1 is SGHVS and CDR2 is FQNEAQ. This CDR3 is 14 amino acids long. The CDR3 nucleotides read TGTGCCAGCAGCTCCGACAGGGCCGGCCGGGGCCAGTACTTC. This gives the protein CASSSDRAGRGQYF.

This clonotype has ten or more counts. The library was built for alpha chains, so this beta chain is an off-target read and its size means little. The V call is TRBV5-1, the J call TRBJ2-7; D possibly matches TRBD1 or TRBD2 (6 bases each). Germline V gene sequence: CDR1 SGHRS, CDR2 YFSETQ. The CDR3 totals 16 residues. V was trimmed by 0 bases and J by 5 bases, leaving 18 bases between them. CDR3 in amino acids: CASSLVFGGAYDEQYF. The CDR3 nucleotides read TGCGCCAGCAGCTTGGTTTTCGGGGGCGCGTACGACGAGCAGTACTTC.

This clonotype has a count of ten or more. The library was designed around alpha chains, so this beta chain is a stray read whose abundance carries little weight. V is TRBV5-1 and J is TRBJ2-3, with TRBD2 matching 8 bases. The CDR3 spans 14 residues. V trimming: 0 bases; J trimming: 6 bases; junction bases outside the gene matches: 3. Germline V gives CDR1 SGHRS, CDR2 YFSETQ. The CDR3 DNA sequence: TGCGCCAGCAGCTTGGGGACTAGCAAGGATACGCAGTATTTT. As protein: CASSLGTSKDTQYF.

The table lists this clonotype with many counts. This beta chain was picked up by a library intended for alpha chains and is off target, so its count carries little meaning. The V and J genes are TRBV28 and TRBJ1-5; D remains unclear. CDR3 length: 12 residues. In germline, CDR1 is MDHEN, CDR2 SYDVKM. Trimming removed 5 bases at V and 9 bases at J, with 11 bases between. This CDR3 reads CASSRRFWPQHF. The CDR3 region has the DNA TGTGCCAGCAGTCGCCGATTTTGGCCCCAGCATTTT.

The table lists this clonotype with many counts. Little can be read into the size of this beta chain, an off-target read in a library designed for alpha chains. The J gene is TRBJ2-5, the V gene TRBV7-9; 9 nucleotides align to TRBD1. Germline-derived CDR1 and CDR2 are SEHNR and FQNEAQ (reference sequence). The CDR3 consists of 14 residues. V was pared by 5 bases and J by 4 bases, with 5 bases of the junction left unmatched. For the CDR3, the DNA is TGTGCCAGCAGCGCAACAGGGGGCTCAGAGACCCAGTACTTC. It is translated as CASSATGGSETQYF.

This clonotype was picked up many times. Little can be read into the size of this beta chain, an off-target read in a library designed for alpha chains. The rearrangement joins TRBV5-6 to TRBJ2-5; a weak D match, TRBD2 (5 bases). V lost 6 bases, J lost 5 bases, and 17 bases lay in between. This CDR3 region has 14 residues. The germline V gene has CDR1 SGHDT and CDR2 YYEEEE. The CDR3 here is CASTPSWDRETQYF. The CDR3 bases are TGTGCCAGCACTCCTAGCTGGGATAGGGAGACCCAGTACTTC.

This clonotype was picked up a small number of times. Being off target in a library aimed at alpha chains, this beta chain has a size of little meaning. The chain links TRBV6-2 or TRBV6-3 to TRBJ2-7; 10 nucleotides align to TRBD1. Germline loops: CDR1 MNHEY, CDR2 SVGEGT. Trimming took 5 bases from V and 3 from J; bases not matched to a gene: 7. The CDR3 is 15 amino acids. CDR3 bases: TGTGCCAGCAGTCTTACCGGGACAGGGGTCTACGAGCAGTACTTC. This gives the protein CASSLTGTGVYEQYF.

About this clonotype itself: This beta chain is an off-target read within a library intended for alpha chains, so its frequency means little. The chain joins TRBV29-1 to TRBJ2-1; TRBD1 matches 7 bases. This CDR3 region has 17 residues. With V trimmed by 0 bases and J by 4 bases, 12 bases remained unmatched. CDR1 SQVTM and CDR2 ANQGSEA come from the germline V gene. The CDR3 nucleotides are TGCAGCGTTGAAGATTGGGACAGCCAAAACGGATACAATGAGCAGTTCTTC. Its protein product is CSVEDWDSQNGYNEQFF.

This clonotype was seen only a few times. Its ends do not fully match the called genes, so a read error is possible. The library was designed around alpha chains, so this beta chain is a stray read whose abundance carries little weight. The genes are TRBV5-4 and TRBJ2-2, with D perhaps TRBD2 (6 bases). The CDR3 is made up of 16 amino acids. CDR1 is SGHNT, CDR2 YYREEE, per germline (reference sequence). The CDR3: CASSLEGLANIGELFF. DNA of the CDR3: TGTGCCAGCAGCTTGGAGGGTCTAGCGAACATCGGGGAGCTGTTTTTT.

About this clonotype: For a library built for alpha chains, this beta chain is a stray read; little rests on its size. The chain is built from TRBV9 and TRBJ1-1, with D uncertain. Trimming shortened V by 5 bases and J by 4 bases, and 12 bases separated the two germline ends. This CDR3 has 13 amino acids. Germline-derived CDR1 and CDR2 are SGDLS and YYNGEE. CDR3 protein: CASRQPPSTEAFF. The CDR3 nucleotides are TGTGCCAGCAGGCAGCCCCCAAGCACTGAAGCTTTCTTT. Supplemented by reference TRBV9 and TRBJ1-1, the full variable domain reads DSGVTQTPKHLITATGQRVTLRCSPRSGDLSVYWYQQSLDQGLQFLIQYYNGEERAKGNILERFSAQQFPDLHSELNLSSLELGDSALYFCASRQPPSTEAFFGQGTRLTVV.

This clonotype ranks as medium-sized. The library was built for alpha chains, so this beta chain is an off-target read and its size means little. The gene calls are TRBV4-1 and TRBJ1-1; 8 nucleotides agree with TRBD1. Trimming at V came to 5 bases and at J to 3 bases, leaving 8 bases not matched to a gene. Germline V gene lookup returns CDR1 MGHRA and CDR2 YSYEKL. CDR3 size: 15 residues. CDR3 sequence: CASSKQDRVDTEAFF. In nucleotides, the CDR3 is TGCGCCAGCAGCAAACAGGACAGGGTTGACACTGAAGCTTTCTTT.

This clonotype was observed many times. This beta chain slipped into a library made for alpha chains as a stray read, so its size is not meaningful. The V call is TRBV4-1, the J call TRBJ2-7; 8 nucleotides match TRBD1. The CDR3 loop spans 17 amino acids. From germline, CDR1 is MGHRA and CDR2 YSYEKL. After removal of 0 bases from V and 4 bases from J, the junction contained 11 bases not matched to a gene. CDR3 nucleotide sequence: TGCGCCAGCAGCCAAGAGTTGCCTCGGGGACAGGAGTACGAGCAGTACTTC. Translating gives CASSQELPRGQEYEQYF.

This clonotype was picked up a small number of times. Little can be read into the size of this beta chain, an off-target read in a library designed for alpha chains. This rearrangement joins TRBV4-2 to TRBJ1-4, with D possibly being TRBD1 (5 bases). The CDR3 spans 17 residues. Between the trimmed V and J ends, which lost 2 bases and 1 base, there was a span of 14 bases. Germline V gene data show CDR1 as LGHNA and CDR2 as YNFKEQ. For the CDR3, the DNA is TGTGCCAGCAGCCAAAGACAGAGCGGAGGAACTAATGAAAAACTGTTTTTT. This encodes CASSQRQSGGTNEKLFF.